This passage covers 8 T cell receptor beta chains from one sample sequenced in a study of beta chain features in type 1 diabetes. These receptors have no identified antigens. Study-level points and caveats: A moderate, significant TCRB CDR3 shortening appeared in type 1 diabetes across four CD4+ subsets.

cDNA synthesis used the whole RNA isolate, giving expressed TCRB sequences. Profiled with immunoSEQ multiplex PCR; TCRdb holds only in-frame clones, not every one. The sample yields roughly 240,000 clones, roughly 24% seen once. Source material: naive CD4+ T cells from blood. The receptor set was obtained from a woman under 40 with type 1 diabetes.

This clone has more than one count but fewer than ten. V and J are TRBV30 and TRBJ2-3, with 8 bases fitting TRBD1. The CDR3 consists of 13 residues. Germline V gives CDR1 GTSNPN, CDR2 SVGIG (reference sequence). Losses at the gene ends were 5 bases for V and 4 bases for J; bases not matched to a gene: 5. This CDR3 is CAWGQGGADTQYF. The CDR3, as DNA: TGTGCCTGGGGACAGGGCGGTGCAGATACGCAGTATTTT.

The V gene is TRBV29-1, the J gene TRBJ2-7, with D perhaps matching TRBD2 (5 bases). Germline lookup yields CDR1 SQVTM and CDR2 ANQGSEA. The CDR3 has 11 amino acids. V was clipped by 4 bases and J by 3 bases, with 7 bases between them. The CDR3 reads CSVGRLYEQYF. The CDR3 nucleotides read TGCAGCGTTGGGAGGCTCTACGAGCAGTACTTC.

DNA of the CDR3: TGCGCCAGCAGCGGGCACTCGGGGGAAACCTACAATGAGCAGTTCTTC. Translated: CASSGHSGETYNEQFF. The chain couples TRBV5-1 to TRBJ2-1, with D perhaps TRBD2 (6 bases). This CDR3 has 16 amino acids. Trimming cost V 4 bases and J 2 bases, with 16 bases left between them. Per germline, CDR1 SGHRS and CDR2 YFSETQ.

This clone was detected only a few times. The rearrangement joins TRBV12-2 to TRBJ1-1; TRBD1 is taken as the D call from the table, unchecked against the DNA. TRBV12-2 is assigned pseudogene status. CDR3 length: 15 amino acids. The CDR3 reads CASRLAQGSNTEAFF. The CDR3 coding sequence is TGTGCAAGTCGCTTAGCCCAGGGTTCGAACACTGAAGCTTTCTTT.

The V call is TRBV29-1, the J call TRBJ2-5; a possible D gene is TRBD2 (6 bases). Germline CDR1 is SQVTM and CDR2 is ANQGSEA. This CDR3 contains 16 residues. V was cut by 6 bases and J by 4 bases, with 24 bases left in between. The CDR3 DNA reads TGCAGCGTGCGGGTGTGGGGCGCGGTGGGGGGAGAGACCCAGTACTTC. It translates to CSVRVWGAVGGETQYF. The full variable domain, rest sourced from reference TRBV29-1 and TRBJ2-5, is SAVISQKPSRDICQRGTSLTIQCQVDSQVTMMFWYRQQPGQSLTLIATANQGSEATYESGFVIDKFPISRPNLTFSTLTVSNMSPEDSSIYLCSVRVWGAVGGETQYFGPGTRLLVL.

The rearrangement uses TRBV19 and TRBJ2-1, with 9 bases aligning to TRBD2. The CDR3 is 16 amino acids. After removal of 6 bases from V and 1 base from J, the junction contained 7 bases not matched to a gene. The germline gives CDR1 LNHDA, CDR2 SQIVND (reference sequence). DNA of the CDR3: TGTGCCAGTAGGAGGGTAGCGGGAGCGTCCTACAATGAGCAGTTCTTC. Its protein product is CASRRVAGASYNEQFF.

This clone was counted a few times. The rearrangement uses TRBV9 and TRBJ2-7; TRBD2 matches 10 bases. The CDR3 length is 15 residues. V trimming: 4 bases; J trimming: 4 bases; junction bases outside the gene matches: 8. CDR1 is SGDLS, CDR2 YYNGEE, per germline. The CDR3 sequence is CASSPTLAGQYEQYF. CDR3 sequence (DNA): TGTGCCAGCAGCCCTACACTAGCGGGGCAGTACGAGCAGTACTTC.

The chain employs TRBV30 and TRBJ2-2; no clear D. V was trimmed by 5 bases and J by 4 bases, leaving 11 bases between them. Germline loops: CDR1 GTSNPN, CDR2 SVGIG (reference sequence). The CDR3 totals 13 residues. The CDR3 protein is CAWLKERTGELFF. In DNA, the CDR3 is TGTGCCTGGTTAAAGGAGCGCACCGGGGAGCTGTTTTTT.